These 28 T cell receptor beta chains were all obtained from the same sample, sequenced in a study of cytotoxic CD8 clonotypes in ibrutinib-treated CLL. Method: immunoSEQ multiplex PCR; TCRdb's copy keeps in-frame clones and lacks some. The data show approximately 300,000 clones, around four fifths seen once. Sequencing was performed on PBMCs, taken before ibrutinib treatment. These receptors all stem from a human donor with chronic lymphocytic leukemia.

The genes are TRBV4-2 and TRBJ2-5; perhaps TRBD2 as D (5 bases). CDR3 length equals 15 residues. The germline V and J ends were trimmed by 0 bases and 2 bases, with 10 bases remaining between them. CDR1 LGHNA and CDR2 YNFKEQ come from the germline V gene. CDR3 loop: CASSQDGLRQETQYF. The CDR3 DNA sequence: TGTGCCAGCAGCCAAGATGGACTGAGACAAGAGACCCAGTACTTC.

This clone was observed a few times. CDR3 residues: CASRGNTEAFF. Here the CDR3 DNA reads TGTGCCAGCAGAGGGAACACTGAAGCTTTCTTT. The chain employs TRBV6-5 and TRBJ1-1; the D is unclear. V was shortened by 6 bases and J by 1 base, with 3 bases between the two germline ends. This CDR3 has 11 residues. Germline V gives CDR1 MNHEY, CDR2 SVGAGI.

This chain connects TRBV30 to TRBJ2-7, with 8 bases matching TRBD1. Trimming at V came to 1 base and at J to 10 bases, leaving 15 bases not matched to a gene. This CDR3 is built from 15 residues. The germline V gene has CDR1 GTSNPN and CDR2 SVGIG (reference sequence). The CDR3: CAWSGRQGTPLDQYF. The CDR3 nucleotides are TGTGCCTGGAGTGGGAGACAGGGGACGCCGTTGGATCAGTACTTC. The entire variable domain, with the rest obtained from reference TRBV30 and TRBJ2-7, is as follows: SQTIHQWPATLVQPVGSPLSLECTVEGTSNPNLYWYRQAAGRGLQLLFYSVGIGQISSEVPQNLSASRPQDRQFILSSKKLLLSDSGFYLCAWSGRQGTPLDQYFGPGTRLTVT.

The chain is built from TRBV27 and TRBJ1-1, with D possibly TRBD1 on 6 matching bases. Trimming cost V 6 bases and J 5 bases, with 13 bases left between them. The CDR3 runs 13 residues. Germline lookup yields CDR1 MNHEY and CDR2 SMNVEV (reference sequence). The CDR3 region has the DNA TGTGCCAGCAGAACAGGGTGGGGGACTGAAGCTTTCTTT. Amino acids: CASRTGWGTEAFF.

CDR3 sequence: CASSFRPQPYEQYF. DNA for the CDR3: TGTGCCAGCAGTTTCCGGCCACAACCCTACGAGCAGTACTTC. This chain joins TRBV28 and TRBJ2-7; D is unclear. This CDR3 region has 14 residues. The germline gives CDR1 MDHEN, CDR2 SYDVKM. V dropped 3 bases and J dropped 2 bases, with 11 bases sitting between them.

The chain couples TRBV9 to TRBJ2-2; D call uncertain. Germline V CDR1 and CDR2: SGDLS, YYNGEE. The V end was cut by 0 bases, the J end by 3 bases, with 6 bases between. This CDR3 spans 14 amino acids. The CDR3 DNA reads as TGTGCCAGCAGCGTAGCTCTCGACACCGGGGAGCTGTTTTTT. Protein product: CASSVALDTGELFF.

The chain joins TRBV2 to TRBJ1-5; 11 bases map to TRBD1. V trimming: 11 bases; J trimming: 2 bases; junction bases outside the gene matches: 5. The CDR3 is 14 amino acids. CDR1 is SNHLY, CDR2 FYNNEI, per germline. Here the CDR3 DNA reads TGTGCCGGTGGGACAGGGGGAGGCAATCAGCCCCAGCATTTT. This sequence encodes CAGGTGGGNQPQHF.

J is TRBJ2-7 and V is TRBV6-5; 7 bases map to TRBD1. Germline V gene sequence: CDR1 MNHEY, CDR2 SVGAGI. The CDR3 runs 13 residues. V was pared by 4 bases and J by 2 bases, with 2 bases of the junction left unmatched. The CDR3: CASSWDRAYEQYF. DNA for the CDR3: TGTGCCAGCAGTTGGGACAGAGCCTACGAGCAGTACTTC.

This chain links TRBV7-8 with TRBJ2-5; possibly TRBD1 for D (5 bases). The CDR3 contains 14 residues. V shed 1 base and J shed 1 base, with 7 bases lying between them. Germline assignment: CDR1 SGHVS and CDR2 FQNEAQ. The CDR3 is CASSLGGAQETQYF. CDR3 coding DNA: TGTGCCAGCAGCTTAGGTGGGGCCCAAGAGACCCAGTACTTC.

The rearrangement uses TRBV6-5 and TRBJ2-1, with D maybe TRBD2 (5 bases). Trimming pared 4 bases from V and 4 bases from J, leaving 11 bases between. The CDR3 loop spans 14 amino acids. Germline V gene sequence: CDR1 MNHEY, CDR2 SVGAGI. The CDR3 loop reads CASSSALGYNEQFF. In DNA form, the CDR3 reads TGTGCCAGCAGTTCGGCACTAGGGTACAATGAGCAGTTCTTC.

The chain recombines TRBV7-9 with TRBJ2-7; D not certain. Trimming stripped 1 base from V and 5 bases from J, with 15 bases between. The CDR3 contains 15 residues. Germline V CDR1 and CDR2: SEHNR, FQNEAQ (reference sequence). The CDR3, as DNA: TGTGCCAGCAGCTTAGGGGCAGCCCCCTGGGACGAGCAGTACTTC. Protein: CASSLGAAPWDEQYF.

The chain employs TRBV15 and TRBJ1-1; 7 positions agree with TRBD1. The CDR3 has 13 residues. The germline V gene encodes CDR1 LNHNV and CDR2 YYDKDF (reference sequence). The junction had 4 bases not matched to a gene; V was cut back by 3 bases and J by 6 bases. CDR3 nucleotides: TGTGCCACCAGCAGGCAGGGGGGGGCTGAAGCTTTCTTT. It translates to CATSRQGGAEAFF. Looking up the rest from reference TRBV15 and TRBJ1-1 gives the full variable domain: DAMVIQNPRYQVTQFGKPVTLSCSQTLNHNVMYWYQQKSSQAPKLLFHYYDKDFNNEADTPDNFQSRRPNTSFCFLDIRSPGLGDTAMYLCATSRQGGAEAFFGQGTRLTVV.

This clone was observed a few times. DNA of the CDR3: TGTGCCAGCAAGGGCCGCCGCTACGAGCAGTACTTC. It yields the protein CASKGRRYEQYF. The J gene is TRBJ2-7, the V gene TRBV2; D remains unclear. There are 12 residues in the CDR3. Trimming left V 7 bases short and J 3 bases short, with 10 bases between. Germline CDR1 SNHLY, CDR2 FYNNEI.

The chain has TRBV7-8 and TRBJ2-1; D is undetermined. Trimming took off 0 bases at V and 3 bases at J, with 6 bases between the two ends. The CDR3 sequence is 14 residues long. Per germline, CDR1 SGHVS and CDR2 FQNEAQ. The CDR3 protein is CASSLALLYNEQFF. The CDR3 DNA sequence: TGTGCCAGCAGCTTAGCCCTACTCTACAATGAGCAGTTCTTC.

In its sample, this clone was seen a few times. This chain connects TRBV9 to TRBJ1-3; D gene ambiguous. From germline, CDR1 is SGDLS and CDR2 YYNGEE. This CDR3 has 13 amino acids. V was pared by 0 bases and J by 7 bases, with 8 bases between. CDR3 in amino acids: CASSVDGRNTIYF. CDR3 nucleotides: TGTGCCAGCAGCGTAGACGGAAGGAACACCATATATTTT.

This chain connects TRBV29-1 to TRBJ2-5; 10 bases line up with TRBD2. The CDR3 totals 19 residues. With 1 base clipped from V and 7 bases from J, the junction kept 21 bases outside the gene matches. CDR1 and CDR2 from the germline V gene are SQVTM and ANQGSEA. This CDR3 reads CSVEGRGRGLAGDFGTQYF. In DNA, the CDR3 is TGCAGCGTTGAAGGTCGTGGACGGGGTCTAGCGGGAGATTTTGGGACCCAGTACTTC.

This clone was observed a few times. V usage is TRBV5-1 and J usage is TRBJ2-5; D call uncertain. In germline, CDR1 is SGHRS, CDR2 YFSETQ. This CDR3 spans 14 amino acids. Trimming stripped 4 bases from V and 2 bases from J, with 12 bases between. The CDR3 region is CASSILGGQETQYF. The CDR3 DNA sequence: TGCGCCAGCAGCATACTCGGTGGGCAAGAGACCCAGTACTTC.

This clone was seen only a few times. Written as DNA, the CDR3 is TGTGCCAGCAGCCGCCGGGACAGGGCACGTGAGCAGTTCTTC. Its protein is CASSRRDRAREQFF. The rearrangement uses TRBV4-2 and TRBJ2-1, with 9 nucleotides matching TRBD1. The ends lost 4 bases at V and 9 bases at J; junction bases unmatched: 7. CDR3 size: 14 residues. The germline V gene has CDR1 LGHNA and CDR2 YNFKEQ.

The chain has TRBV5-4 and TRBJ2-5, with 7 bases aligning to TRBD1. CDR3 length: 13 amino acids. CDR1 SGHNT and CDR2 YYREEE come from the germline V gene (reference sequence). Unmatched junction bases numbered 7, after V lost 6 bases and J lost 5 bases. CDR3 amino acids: CASTAGGEETQYF. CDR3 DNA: TGTGCCAGCACGGCAGGGGGAGAGGAGACCCAGTACTTC.

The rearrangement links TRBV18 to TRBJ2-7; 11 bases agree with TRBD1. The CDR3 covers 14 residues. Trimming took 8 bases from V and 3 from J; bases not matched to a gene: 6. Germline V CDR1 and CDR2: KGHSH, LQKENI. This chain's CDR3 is CASRTGGVRYEQYF. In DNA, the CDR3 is TGTGCCAGCAGGACAGGGGGCGTCCGCTACGAGCAGTACTTC.

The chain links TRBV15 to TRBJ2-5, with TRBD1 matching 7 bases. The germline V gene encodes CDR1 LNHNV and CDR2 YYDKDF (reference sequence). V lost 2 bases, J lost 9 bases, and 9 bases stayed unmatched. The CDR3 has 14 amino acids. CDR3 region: CATSRQGGLAAQYF. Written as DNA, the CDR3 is TGTGCCACCAGCAGACAAGGGGGCTTGGCTGCCCAGTACTTC.

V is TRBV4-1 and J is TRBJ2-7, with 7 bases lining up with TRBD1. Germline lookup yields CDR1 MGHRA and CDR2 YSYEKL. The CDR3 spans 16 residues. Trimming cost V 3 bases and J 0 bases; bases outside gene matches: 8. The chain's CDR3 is CASSHDTGTVSYEQYF. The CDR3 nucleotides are TGCGCCAGCAGCCATGACACCGGGACAGTCTCCTACGAGCAGTACTTC.

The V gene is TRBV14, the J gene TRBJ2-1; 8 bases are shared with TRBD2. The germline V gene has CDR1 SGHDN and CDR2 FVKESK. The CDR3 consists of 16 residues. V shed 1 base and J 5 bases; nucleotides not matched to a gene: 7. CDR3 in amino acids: CASSQVGLAINNEQFF. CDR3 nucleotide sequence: TGTGCCAGCAGCCAAGTAGGACTAGCCATTAACAATGAGCAGTTCTTC.

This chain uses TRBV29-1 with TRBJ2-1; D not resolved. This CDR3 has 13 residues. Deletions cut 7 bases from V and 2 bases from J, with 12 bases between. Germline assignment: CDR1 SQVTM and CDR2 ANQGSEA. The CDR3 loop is CSALRYTYNEQFF. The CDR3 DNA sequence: TGCAGCGCCCTTAGGTACACCTACAATGAGCAGTTCTTC.

This CDR3 reads CASSRWTEETQYF. The DNA of the CDR3 is TGTGCCAGCAGCCGATGGACCGAAGAGACCCAGTACTTC. The gene calls are TRBV28 and TRBJ2-5; the D is unclear. V was clipped by 6 bases and J by 3 bases, with 11 bases between them. From germline, CDR1 is MDHEN and CDR2 SYDVKM. This CDR3 has 13 residues.

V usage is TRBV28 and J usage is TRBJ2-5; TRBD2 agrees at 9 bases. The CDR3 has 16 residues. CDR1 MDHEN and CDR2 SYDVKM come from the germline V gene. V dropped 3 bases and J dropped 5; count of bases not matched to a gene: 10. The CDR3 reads CASSFPSGKVGETQYF. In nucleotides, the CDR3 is TGTGCCAGCAGTTTCCCTAGCGGGAAGGTCGGGGAGACCCAGTACTTC.

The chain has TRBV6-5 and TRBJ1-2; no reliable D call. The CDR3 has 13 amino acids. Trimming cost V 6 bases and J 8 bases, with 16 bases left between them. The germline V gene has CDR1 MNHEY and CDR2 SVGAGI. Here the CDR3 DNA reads TGTGCCAGCAGCCAATTCAAGTCGTTCGGCTACACCTTC. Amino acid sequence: CASSQFKSFGYTF.

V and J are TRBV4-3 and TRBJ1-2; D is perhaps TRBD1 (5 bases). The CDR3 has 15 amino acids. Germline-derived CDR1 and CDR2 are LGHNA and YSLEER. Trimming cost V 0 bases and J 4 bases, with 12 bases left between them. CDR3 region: CASSQDRTGPYGYTF. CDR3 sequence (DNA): TGCGCCAGCAGCCAAGATCGAACGGGGCCCTATGGCTACACCTTC.